This T cell receptor (beta chain) originates from a study of control samples from healthy donors and cancer patients (dated by TCRdb to 2020 to 2022). About this clone: The target of this receptor is not known. No clone much larger than this one lies a single base away; base qualities are absent.

The method behind the library was the immunoSEQ multiplex PCR assay. Here the immuneACCESS table is served through TCRdb, limited to in-frame sequences with V and J called. Missing clones are a known gap in these copies; in checked studies unresolved V genes cover under half, and the rest lacks a known reason. The sample table shows some 140,000 clones, and 90% to 95% are seen once. The ten largest clones add up to approximately 6.1% of the sample. The CDR3 holds 16 amino acids from the cysteine to the phenylalanine. Just the 48-base CDR3 DNA is kept, in frame starting at base 1. CDR1 is given as GTSNPN and CDR2 as SVGIG, both from the germline V gene (reference sequence). Cut back by 3 bases and 0 bases, the V and J ends lie 17 bases apart.

The sequenced material came from blood. The receptor was isolated from a man aged 35-49 years in good health. The chain couples TRBV30 to TRBJ1-1; the D gene is not confidently resolved. The CDR3 region: CAWRLPLDPMNTEAFF. In nucleotides, the sequence is TGTGCCTGGAGGCTCCCCCTGGACCCGATGAACACTGAAGCTTTCTTT.